One and the same sample provided the 29 T cell receptor beta chains below, sequenced in a study of CD8 T cells in Susac syndrome. Reverse transcription used roughly 0.45 to 1 ug RNA and random hexamers. MiXCR, applied by TCRdb to the immunoSEQ multiplex PCR reads, yields one record per CDR3 protein. The sample carries about 76,000 distinct CDR3 sequences, about 94% recorded once. The sequenced sample consisted of CD8+ T cells from PBMCs. The receptors originated from a human donor with Susac syndrome.

V and J are TRBV2 and TRBJ2-1; D is undetermined. The V end lost 8 bases, the J end lost 4 bases, and 9 bases lay between the germline ends. CDR3 length equals 12 residues. The germline V gene encodes CDR1 SNHLY and CDR2 FYNNEI. The CDR3 is CASQLNYNEQFF. The CDR3 nucleotides read TGTGCCAGCCAGCTGAATTACAATGAGCAGTTCTTC. Drawing the rest from reference TRBV2 and TRBJ2-1, the complete variable domain is EPEVTQTPSHQVTQMGQEVILRCVPISNHLYFYWYRQILGQKVEFLVSFYNNEISEKSEIFDDQFSVERPDGSNFTLKIRSTKLEDSAMYFCASQLNYNEQFFGPGTRLTVL.

The V gene is TRBV21-1, the J gene TRBJ2-3; no check of the table's D call, TRBD2, against the DNA was made. TRBV21-1 has pseudogene status. The CDR3 has 18 amino acids. CDR3 amino acids: CASSLREGLAACTDTQYF. CDR3 sequence (DNA): TGTGCCAGCAGCCTCCGGGAGGGACTAGCGGCCTGCACAGATACGCAGTATTTT.

The chain uses TRBV19 and TRBJ1-5; maybe TRBD1 (5 bases). The germline CDR1 and CDR2 sequences are LNHDA and SQIVND (reference sequence). V was clipped by 7 bases and J by 1 base, with 14 bases between them. This CDR3 comprises 15 residues. CDR3 amino acids: CASKTFRDSNQPQHF. In nucleotides, the CDR3 is TGTGCCAGTAAGACTTTCCGGGACAGCAATCAGCCCCAGCATTTT.

The chain links TRBV7-9 to TRBJ2-3; TRBD2 agrees at 8 bases. The germline CDR1 and CDR2 sequences are SEHNR and FQNEAQ (reference sequence). Trimming took 5 bases from V and 4 from J; bases not matched to a gene: 14. There are 17 residues in the CDR3. The CDR3 coding sequence is TGTGCCAGCAGCCCACTAGCGGCGGAGCCAGGGGCAGATACGCAGTATTTT. Protein product: CASSPLAAEPGADTQYF. The whole variable domain, remainder taken from reference TRBV7-9 and TRBJ2-3, is DTGVSQNPRHKITKRGQNVTFRCDPISEHNRLYWYRQTLGQGPEFLTYFQNEAQLEKSRLLSDRFSAERPKGSFSTLEIQRTEQGDSAMYLCASSPLAAEPGADTQYFGPGTRLTVL.

The chain employs TRBV29-1 and TRBJ2-1; TRBD2 aligns across 11 bases. V shed 8 bases and J 4 bases; nucleotides not matched to a gene: 16. Looked up from germline, CDR1 is SQVTM and CDR2 is ANQGSEA. This CDR3 region has 17 residues. The DNA for the CDR3 is TGCAGCACCGAAACCATTACCGGGACTAGCGGTTACAATGAGCAGTTCTTC. Translation: CSTETITGTSGYNEQFF.

The rearrangement links TRBV3-1 to TRBJ2-7; D is uncertain. This CDR3 region has 14 residues. Germline assignment: CDR1 LGHDT and CDR2 YNNKEL (reference sequence). The germline V and J ends were trimmed by 0 bases and 2 bases, with 8 bases remaining between them. CDR3 loop: CASSQDLAPYEQYF. CDR3 in DNA: TGTGCCAGCAGCCAAGACTTGGCGCCCTACGAGCAGTACTTC.

The gene calls are TRBV24-1 and TRBJ2-3; 9 bases match TRBD1. V lost 4 bases to trimming and J lost 5 bases; unmatched junction nucleotides: 6. Per germline, CDR1 KGHDR and CDR2 SFDVKD. This CDR3 contains 15 residues. CDR3 sequence (DNA): TGTGCCACCAGTGAATCCACAGGGGGCGTAGATACGCAGTATTTT. As protein: CATSESTGGVDTQYF.

The chain joins TRBV30 to TRBJ1-2, with D hard to call. The CDR3 extends over 13 amino acids. V lost 5 bases, J lost 4 bases, and 14 bases lay in between. CDR1 GTSNPN and CDR2 SVGIG come from the germline V gene (reference sequence). The CDR3 is CAWELRASYGYTF. The CDR3, as DNA: TGTGCCTGGGAACTGAGGGCCAGCTATGGCTACACCTTC.

This clonotype was seen a single time. This chain links TRBV7-8 with TRBJ2-7; 7 bases fit TRBD1. This CDR3 comprises 15 residues. Germline CDR1 SGHVS, CDR2 FQNEAQ. V was pared by 6 bases and J by 4 bases, with 12 bases of the junction left unmatched. CDR3 DNA sequence: TGTGCCAGCAGGATGATGGAACAGGGGCTTTACGAGCAGTACTTC. Translation: CASRMMEQGLYEQYF.

The chain links TRBV5-1 to TRBJ1-1; D not certain. The CDR3 runs to 13 residues. The germline CDR1 and CDR2 sequences are SGHRS and YFSETQ. V lost 7 bases, J lost 1 base, and 11 bases lay in between. The CDR3 loop is CASRRASNTEAFF. The DNA for the CDR3 is TGCGCCAGCCGGCGAGCGTCGAACACTGAAGCTTTCTTT.

The CDR3 coding sequence is TGCAGCGTTGCGGGGGGACCGGGTCCGAACACTGAAGCTTTCTTT. This gives the protein CSVAGGPGPNTEAFF. The V gene is TRBV29-1, the J gene TRBJ1-1; a weak D match, TRBD1 (5 bases). The V gene lost 4 bases and the J gene lost 1 base, with 16 bases spanning the gap. This CDR3 spans 15 amino acids. Germline CDR1 is SQVTM and CDR2 is ANQGSEA.

This clonotype is a singleton in its sample. The chain employs TRBV7-2 and TRBJ1-1; D is possibly TRBD1 (6 bases). With 5 bases removed from V and 3 bases from J, the gap between germline ends came to 13 bases. CDR1 is SGHTA and CDR2 is FQGNSA in the germline V gene. The CDR3 sequence is 14 residues long. The CDR3 region has the DNA TGTGCCAGCAGCGGAAGGGGGGAAGACACTGAAGCTTTCTTT. Its protein is CASSGRGEDTEAFF.

V usage is TRBV20-1 and J usage is TRBJ1-1; no reliable D call. Trimming shortened V by 0 bases and J by 3 bases, and 11 bases separated the two germline ends. CDR1 is DFQATT, CDR2 SNEGSKA, per germline (reference sequence). The CDR3 is 14 amino acids. CDR3 sequence (DNA): TGCAGTGCTAGAGATCTACGGTTGTACACTGAAGCTTTCTTT. Translated, it gives CSARDLRLYTEAFF.

The chain has TRBV18 and TRBJ2-7; D possibly corresponds to TRBD1 (6 bases). The CDR3 has 15 residues. Per the germline V gene, CDR1 is KGHSH and CDR2 is LQKENI. The V end was cut by 1 base, the J end by 5 bases, with 15 bases between. For the CDR3, the DNA is TGTGCCAGCTCACCACAAAGCTACAGGGTGGACGAGCAGTACTTC. It specifies CASSPQSYRVDEQYF.

The rearrangement joins TRBV18 to TRBJ1-1; D gene uncertain. Trimming shortened V by 2 bases and J by 2 bases, and 9 bases separated the two germline ends. The germline CDR1 and CDR2 sequences are KGHSH and LQKENI. CDR3 length: 14 amino acids. The CDR3 DNA follows: TGTGCCAGCTCACCATCGGCAGATAACACTGAAGCTTTCTTT. Translated, it gives CASSPSADNTEAFF.

The chain couples TRBV11-2 to TRBJ2-2, with unresolved D. Between the trimmed V and J ends, which lost 1 base and 5 bases, there was a span of 5 bases. The CDR3 is 13 residues long. Germline CDR1 and CDR2: SGHAT and FQNNGV. The CDR3 DNA sequence: TGTGCCAGCAGCTTAGCCGGGACCGGGGAGCTGTTTTTT. Its translation: CASSLAGTGELFF.

J is TRBJ1-2 and V is TRBV7-9; tentatively, D is TRBD1 (5 bases). The V end lost 2 bases, the J end lost 4 bases, and 8 bases lay between the germline ends. CDR3 length: 13 amino acids. CDR1 is SEHNR, CDR2 FQNEAQ, per germline (reference sequence). The CDR3 nucleotides read TGTGCCAGCAGCTTACTCCAGGGCTATGGCTACACCTTC. Amino acid sequence: CASSLLQGYGYTF.

The V and J genes are TRBV30 and TRBJ2-2; a weak D match, TRBD1 (5 bases). CDR1 is GTSNPN, CDR2 SVGIG, per germline (reference sequence). Deletions cut 0 bases from V and 6 bases from J, with 11 bases between. The CDR3 consists of 14 residues. The CDR3 reads CAWSVIGVPGELFF. CDR3 nucleotides: TGTGCCTGGAGTGTAATAGGGGTTCCCGGGGAGCTGTTTTTT.

The chain is built from TRBV12-3 or TRBV12-4 and TRBJ1-5; D uncertain. V was cut by 1 base and J by 8 bases, with 6 bases left in between. CDR3 length: 12 amino acids. The CDR3, as DNA: TGTGCCAGCAGTTTAGGCGGGGAGCCCCAGCATTTT. Translated: CASSLGGEPQHF.

The rearrangement links TRBV19 to TRBJ2-4; D is unresolved. This CDR3 comprises 14 residues. Trimming took off 5 bases at V and 8 bases at J, with 16 bases between the two ends. The germline V gene has CDR1 LNHDA and CDR2 SQIVND (reference sequence). The CDR3 loop is CASSVGSPIDIQYF. The CDR3 DNA reads as TGTGCCAGTAGTGTGGGATCCCCCATTGACATTCAGTACTTC.

The sample holds one count of this clonotype. This sequence joins TRBV5-4 and TRBJ2-1; the match to TRBD2 covers 13 bases. The V gene end was trimmed by 5 bases and the J gene end by 4 bases; junction bases not matched to a gene: 6. The CDR3 extends over 16 amino acids. Germline CDR1 SGHNT, CDR2 YYREEE (reference sequence). The CDR3 is CASRGGTSGIYNEQFF. The CDR3 coding sequence is TGTGCCAGCAGAGGGGGGACTAGCGGGATTTACAATGAGCAGTTCTTC.

This rearrangement joins TRBV19 to TRBJ2-5; tentatively, D is TRBD2 (6 bases). Deletions cut 3 bases from V and 0 bases from J, with 8 bases between. The length of the CDR3 is 14 residues. Germline V gene sequence: CDR1 LNHDA, CDR2 SQIVND (reference sequence). CDR3 loop: CASSMGGDQETQYF. CDR3 DNA: TGTGCCAGTAGTATGGGAGGCGACCAAGAGACCCAGTACTTC.

V usage is TRBV4-1 and J usage is TRBJ2-7; D gene ambiguous. Trimming removed 0 bases at V and 0 bases at J, with 6 bases between. The CDR3 length is 14 residues. Germline lookup yields CDR1 MGHRA and CDR2 YSYEKL. CDR3 in DNA: TGCGCCAGCAGCCAAGAATGGAGCTCCTACGAGCAGTACTTC. Translated: CASSQEWSSYEQYF.

The chain combines TRBV30 with TRBJ1-5; the D is unclear. The germline V gene encodes CDR1 GTSNPN and CDR2 SVGIG (reference sequence). The CDR3 spans 13 residues. The V and J ends lost 2 bases and 3 bases respectively, with 8 bases between them. CDR3 coding DNA: TGTGCCTGGAGTTTGCAGGACAATCAGCCCCAGCATTTT. Translated, it gives CAWSLQDNQPQHF.

The chain has TRBV7-2 and TRBJ2-2, with no clear D. Between the trimmed V and J ends, which lost 1 base and 4 bases, there was a span of 1 base. The CDR3 spans 12 residues. Germline CDR1 is SGHTA and CDR2 is FQGNSA. CDR3 residues: CASSLVTGELFF. CDR3 DNA sequence: TGTGCCAGCAGCTTAGTCACCGGGGAGCTGTTTTTT.

The chain joins TRBV6-1 to TRBJ2-7; D not resolved. CDR3 size: 12 residues. The V end lost 2 bases, the J end lost 2 bases, and 4 bases lay between the germline ends. Germline CDR1 and CDR2: MNHNS and SASEGT. The DNA for the CDR3 is TGTGCCAGCAGTGAACGCGCCTACGAGCAGTACTTC. Its translation: CASSERAYEQYF.

V gene TRBV10-2 combines with J gene TRBJ2-7; TRBD2 aligns across 10 bases. CDR1 is WSHSY and CDR2 is SAAADI in the germline V gene. V shed 6 bases and J 5 bases; nucleotides not matched to a gene: 10. The CDR3 has 15 residues. Here the CDR3 reads CASRDISGGANEQYF. CDR3 DNA sequence: TGCGCCAGCAGAGATATAAGCGGGGGGGCCAACGAGCAGTACTTC.

Only one count was recorded for this clonotype. CDR3 loop: CASSHDRGNSPLHF. The CDR3 nucleotides read TGTGCCAGCAGCCATGACAGGGGGAATTCACCCCTCCACTTT. The J gene is TRBJ1-6, the V gene TRBV12-3 or TRBV12-4, with 9 positions matching TRBD1. CDR3 length: 14 amino acids. The V segment lost 6 bases and the J segment 7 bases; nucleotides outside the gene matches: 4.

The V call is TRBV19, the J call TRBJ1-2; 7 bases line up with TRBD1. The V gene end was trimmed by 6 bases and the J gene end by 5 bases; junction bases not matched to a gene: 9. This CDR3 region has 14 residues. Germline-derived CDR1 and CDR2 are LNHDA and SQIVND (reference sequence). This CDR3 reads CASRRQGDQYGYTF. As DNA, the CDR3 is TGTGCCAGTAGGAGGCAGGGGGATCAATATGGCTACACCTTC.